This T cell receptor beta chain was obtained from a study of blood T cell repertoires in COVID-19. In the study overall: T cells, B-cell-depleted T cells, or PBMCs provided the cDNA or gDNA that served as material.

Germline loops: CDR1 KGHSH, CDR2 LQKENI. V was cut by 1 base and J by 3 bases, with 6 bases left in between. This CDR3 region has 13 residues. Clones were read by immunoSEQ multiplex PCR, and TCRdb kept only the in-frame ones, dropping some. The data contain about 200,000 clones, about 88% of them singletons. What was sequenced was peripheral blood. The V call is TRBV18, the J call TRBJ2-5; D gene unclear. The source is a man aged 18 to 29 with active or convalescent COVID-19. The CDR3 region has the DNA TGTGCCAGCTCACCACTAGTAGAAGAGACCCAGTACTTC. Protein sequence: CASSPLVEETQYF.